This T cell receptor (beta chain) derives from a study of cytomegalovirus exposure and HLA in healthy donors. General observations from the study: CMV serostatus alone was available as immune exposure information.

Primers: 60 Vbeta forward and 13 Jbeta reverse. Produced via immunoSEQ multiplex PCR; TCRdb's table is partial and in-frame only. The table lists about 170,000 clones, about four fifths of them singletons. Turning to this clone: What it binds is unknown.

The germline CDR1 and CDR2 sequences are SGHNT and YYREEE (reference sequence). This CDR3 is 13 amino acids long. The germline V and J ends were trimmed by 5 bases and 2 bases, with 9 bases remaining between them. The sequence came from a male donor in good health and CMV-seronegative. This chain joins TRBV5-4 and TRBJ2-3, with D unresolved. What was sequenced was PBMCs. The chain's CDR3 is CASSPTSTDTQYF. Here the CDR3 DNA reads TGTGCCAGCAGTCCTACCTCCACAGATACGCAGTATTTT.